This entry is about one T cell receptor (beta chain). This entry comes from a study of blood T cell repertoires in COVID-19. Study at large: Donors in the United States, Italy and Spain gave samples during acute or convalescent COVID-19. PBMCs, B-cell-depleted T cells, or T cells provided the cDNA or gDNA that made up the material.

Study processing details: Researchers report that nucleated cell counts were estimated from reference gene primer amplification. Measured with immunoSEQ multiplex PCR; TCRdb has only the in-frame clones, and not every one. V, J and clone size are those of that table, while D and trimming were read from the DNA. The table includes 220,000 or so clones, less than 90% detected once. Sequencing input: peripheral blood. This sequence originates from an older woman who had recovered from COVID-19.

CDR3 nucleotides: TGTGCCTGGGGACATGACTATGGCTACACCTTC. Translated: CAWGHDYGYTF. The chain is built from TRBV30 and TRBJ1-2, with D possibly TRBD1 on 5 matching bases. From germline, CDR1 is GTSNPN and CDR2 SVGIG (reference sequence). The CDR3 loop spans 11 amino acids. V was shortened by 5 bases and J by 3 bases, with 7 bases between the two germline ends.